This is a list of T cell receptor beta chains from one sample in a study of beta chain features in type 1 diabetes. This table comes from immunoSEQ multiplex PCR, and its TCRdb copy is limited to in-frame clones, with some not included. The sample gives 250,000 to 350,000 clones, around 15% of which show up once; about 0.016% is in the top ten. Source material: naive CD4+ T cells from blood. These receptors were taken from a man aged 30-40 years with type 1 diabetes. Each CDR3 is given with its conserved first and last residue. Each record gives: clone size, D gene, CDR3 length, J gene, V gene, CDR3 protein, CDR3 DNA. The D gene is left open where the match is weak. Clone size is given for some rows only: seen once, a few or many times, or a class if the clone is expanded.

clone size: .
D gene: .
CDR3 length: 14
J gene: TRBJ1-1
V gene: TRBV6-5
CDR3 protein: CASSLGGFNTEAFF
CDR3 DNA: TGTGCCAGCAGTTTGGGAGGATTCAACACTGAAGCTTTCTTT

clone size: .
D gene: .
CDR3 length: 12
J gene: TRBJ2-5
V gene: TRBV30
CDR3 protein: CAWNQGQETQYF
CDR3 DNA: TGTGCCTGGAACCAGGGCCAAGAGACCCAGTACTTC

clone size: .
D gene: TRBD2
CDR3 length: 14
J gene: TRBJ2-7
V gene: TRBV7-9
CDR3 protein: CASSASGSGGEQYF
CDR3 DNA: TGTGCCAGCAGCGCCAGCGGGAGCGGGGGCGAGCAGTACTTC

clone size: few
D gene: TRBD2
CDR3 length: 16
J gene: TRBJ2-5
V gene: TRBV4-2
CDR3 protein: CASSRSGGTSGETQYF
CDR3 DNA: TGTGCCAGCAGCCGTTCCGGGGGGACTAGCGGAGAGACCCAGTACTTC

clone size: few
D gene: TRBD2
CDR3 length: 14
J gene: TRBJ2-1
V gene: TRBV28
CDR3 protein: CASIRGGSSNEQFF
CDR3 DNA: TGTGCCAGCATAAGGGGAGGGTCTAGCAATGAGCAGTTCTTC

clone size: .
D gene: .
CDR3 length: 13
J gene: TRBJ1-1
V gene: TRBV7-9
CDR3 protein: CASSAHGGTEAFF
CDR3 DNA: TGTGCCAGCAGCGCTCATGGGGGGACTGAAGCTTTCTTT

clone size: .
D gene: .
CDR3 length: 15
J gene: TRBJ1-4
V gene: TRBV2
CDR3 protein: CASRRDSTTNEKLFF
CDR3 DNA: TGTGCCAGCAGACGCGACAGTACGACTAATGAAAAACTGTTTTTT

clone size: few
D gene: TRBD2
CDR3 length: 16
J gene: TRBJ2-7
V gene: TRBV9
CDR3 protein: CASSVDLAGPNYEQYF
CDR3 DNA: TGTGCCAGCAGCGTAGATTTAGCGGGACCGAACTACGAGCAGTACTTC

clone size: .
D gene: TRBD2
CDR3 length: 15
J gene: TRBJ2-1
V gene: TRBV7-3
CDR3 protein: CASSLGLAGGNEQFF
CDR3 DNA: TGTGCCAGCAGCTTAGGACTAGCGGGAGGCAATGAGCAGTTCTTC

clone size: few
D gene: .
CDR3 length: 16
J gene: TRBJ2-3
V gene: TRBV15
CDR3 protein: CATSRTRTAGTDTQYF
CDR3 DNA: TGTGCCACCAGCAGAACGAGGACAGCCGGCACAGATACGCAGTATTTT

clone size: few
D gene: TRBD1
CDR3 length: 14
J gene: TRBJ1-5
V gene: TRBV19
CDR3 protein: CASSLRQGGQPQHF
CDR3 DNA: TGTGCCAGTAGTCTCCGACAGGGGGGACAGCCCCAGCATTTT

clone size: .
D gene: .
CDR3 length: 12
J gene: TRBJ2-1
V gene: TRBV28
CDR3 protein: CASSHQGHEQFF
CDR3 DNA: TGTGCCAGCAGTCATCAGGGCCATGAGCAGTTCTTC

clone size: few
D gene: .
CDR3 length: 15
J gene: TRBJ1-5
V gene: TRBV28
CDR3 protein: CASSLTEVVNQPQHF
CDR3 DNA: TGTGCCAGCAGTTTAACGGAGGTAGTCAATCAGCCCCAGCATTTT

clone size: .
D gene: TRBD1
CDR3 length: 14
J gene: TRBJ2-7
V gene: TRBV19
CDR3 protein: CASSIDRAAYEQYF
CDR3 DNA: TGTGCCAGTAGTATTGACAGGGCAGCCTACGAGCAGTACTTC

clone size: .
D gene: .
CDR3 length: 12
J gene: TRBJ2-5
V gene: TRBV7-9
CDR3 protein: CASSLAAGTQYF
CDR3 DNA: TGTGCCAGCAGCTTAGCGGCAGGGACCCAGTACTTC

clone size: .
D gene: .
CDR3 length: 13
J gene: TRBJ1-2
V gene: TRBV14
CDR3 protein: CASSQGSYYGYTF
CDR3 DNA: TGTGCCAGCAGCCAAGGCAGTTACTATGGCTACACCTTC

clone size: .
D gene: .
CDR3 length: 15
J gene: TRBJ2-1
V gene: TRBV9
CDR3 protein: CASSVDGTLNNEQFF
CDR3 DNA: TGTGCCAGCAGCGTAGACGGGACTTTAAACAATGAGCAGTTCTTC

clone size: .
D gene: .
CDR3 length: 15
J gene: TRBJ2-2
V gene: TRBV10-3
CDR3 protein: CAISLSVGGTGELFF
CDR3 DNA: TGTGCCATCAGTCTGAGCGTGGGGGGCACCGGGGAGCTGTTTTTT

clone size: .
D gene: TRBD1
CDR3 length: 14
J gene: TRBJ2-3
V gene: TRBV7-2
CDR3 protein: CASTDRGPTDTQYF
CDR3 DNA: TGTGCCAGCACGGACAGGGGGCCCACAGATACGCAGTATTTT

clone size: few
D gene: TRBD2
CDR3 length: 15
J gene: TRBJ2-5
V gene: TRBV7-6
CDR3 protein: CASSEQLAGEETQYF
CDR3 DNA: TGTGCCAGCAGCGAGCAACTAGCGGGGGAAGAGACCCAGTACTTC

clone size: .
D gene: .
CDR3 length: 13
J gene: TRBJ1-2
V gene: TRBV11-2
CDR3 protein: CASSFQGGHGYTF
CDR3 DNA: TGTGCCAGCAGCTTTCAGGGAGGGCATGGCTACACCTTC

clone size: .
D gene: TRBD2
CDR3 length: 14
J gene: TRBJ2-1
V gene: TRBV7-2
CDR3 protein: CASSPGTSYHEQFF
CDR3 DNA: TGTGCCAGCAGCCCCGGGACTAGCTACCATGAGCAGTTCTTC

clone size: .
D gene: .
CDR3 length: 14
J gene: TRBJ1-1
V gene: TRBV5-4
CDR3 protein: CASSRGGVNTEAFF
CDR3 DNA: TGTGCCAGCAGCAGGGGCGGGGTGAACACTGAAGCTTTCTTT

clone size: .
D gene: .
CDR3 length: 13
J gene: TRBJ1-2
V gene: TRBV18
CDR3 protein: CASSPGGNYGYTF
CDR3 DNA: TGTGCCAGCTCACCAGGGGGCAACTATGGCTACACCTTC

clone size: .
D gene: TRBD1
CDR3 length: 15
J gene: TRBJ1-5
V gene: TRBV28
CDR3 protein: CASSSFDRGNQPQHF
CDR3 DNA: TGTGCCAGCAGCTCCTTTGACAGGGGCAATCAGCCCCAGCATTTT

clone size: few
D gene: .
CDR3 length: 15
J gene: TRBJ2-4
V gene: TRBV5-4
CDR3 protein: CASSLAGEAKNIQYF
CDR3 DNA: TGTGCCAGCAGCTTGGCGGGAGAGGCCAAAAACATTCAGTACTTC

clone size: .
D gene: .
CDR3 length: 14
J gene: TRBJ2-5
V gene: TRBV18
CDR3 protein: CASSPLDGAETQYF
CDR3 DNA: TGTGCCAGCTCACCTTTGGATGGGGCAGAGACCCAGTACTTC

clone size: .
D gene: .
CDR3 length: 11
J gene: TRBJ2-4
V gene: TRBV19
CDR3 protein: CASSARVIQYF
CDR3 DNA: TGTGCCAGTAGTGCGAGGGTCATTCAGTACTTC

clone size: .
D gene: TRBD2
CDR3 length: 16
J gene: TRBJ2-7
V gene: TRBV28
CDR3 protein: CASSLYGTSGAYEQYF
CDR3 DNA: TGTGCCAGCAGTTTATACGGGACTAGCGGGGCCTACGAGCAGTACTTC

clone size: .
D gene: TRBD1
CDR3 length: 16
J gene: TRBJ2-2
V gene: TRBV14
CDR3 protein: CASSQGQGGPTGELFF
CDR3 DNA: TGTGCCAGCAGCCAAGGGCAAGGGGGCCCCACCGGGGAGCTGTTTTTT

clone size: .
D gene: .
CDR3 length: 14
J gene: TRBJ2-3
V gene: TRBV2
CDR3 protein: CASSELLRGDTQYF
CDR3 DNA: TGTGCCAGCAGTGAACTCCTCCGGGGAGATACGCAGTATTTT

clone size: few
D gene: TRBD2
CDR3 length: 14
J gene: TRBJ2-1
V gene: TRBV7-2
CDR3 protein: CASSLVSGRDEQFF
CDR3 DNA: TGTGCCAGCAGCTTAGTTAGCGGGAGAGATGAGCAGTTCTTC

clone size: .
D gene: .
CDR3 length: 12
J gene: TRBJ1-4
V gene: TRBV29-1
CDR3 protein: CSVGVGSEKLFF
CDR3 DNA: TGCAGCGTTGGGGTGGGGAGTGAAAAACTGTTTTTT

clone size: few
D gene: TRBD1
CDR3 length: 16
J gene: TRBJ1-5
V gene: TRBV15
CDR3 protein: CATSRDSGTGNQPQHF
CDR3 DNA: TGTGCCACCAGCAGAGATTCGGGGACAGGGAATCAGCCCCAGCATTTT

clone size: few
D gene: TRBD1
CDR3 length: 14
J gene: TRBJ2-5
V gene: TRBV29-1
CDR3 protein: CSSEPTGARETQYF
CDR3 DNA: TGCAGCTCCGAACCAACAGGGGCCAGGGAGACCCAGTACTTC

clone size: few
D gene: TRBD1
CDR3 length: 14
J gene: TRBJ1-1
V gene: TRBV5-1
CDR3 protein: CASSPDPDRGAAFF
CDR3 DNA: TGCGCCAGCAGCCCAGACCCTGACAGGGGCGCCGCTTTCTTT

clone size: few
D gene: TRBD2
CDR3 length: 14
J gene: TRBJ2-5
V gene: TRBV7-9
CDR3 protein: CASSGLAGTETQYF
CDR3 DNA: TGTGCCAGCAGCGGACTAGCGGGGACCGAGACCCAGTACTTC

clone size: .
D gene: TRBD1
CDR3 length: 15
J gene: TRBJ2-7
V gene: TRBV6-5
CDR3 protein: CASSYSGQKIYEQYF
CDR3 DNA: TGTGCCAGCAGTTACTCGGGACAGAAGATCTACGAGCAGTACTTC

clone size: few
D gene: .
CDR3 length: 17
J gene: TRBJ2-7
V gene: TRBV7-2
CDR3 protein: CASSPYPQGLSVGEQYF
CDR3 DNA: TGTGCCAGCAGCCCTTACCCTCAGGGGCTAAGTGTTGGCGAGCAGTACTTC

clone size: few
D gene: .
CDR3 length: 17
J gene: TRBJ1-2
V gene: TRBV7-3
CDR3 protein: CASSLKYRLVSDYGYTF
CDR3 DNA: TGTGCCAGCAGCTTGAAGTACAGGCTGGTTTCGGACTATGGCTACACCTTC

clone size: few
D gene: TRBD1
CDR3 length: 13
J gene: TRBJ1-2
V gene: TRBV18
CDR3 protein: CASSPDREAGYTF
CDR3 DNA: TGTGCCAGCTCGCCGGACAGGGAAGCAGGCTACACCTTC

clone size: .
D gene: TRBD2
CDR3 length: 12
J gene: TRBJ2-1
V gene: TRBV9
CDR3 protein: CASSVGGSPPFF
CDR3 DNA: TGTGCCAGCAGCGTAGGCGGGAGCCCTCCGTTCTTC

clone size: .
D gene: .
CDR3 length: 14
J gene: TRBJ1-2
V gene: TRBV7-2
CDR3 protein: CASSFRGENYGYTF
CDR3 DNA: TGTGCCAGCAGCTTCCGGGGTGAGAACTATGGCTACACCTTC

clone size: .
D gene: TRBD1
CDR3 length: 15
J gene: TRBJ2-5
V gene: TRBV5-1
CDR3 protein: CASSLAGTGGETQYF
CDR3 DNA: TGCGCCAGCAGCTTGGCCGGGACAGGGGGCGAGACCCAGTACTTC

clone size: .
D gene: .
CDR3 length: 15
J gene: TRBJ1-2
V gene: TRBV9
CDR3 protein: CASSLRRQGNYGYTF
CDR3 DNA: TGTGCCAGCAGCCTCCGTCGTCAGGGGAACTATGGCTACACCTTC